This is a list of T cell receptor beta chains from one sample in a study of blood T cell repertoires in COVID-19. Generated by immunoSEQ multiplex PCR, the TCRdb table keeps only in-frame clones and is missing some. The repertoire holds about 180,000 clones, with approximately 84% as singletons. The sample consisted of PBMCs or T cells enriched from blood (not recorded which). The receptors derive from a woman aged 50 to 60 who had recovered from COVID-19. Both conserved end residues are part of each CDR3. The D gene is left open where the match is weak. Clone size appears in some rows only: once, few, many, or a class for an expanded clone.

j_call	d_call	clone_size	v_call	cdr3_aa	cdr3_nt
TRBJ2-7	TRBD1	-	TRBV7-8	CASSSPSRDRGYEQYF	TGTGCCAGCAGCTCCCCTTCCCGGGACAGGGGCTACGAGCAGTACTTC
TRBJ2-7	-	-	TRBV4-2	CASSQLAAQYYEQYF	TGTGCCAGCAGCCAACTAGCAGCGCAATACTACGAGCAGTACTTC
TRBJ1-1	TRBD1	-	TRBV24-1	CATSGPSTGSNTEAFF	TGTGCCACCAGTGGGCCCTCGACAGGGTCGAACACTGAAGCTTTCTTT
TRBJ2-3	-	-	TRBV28	CASGARSPDTQYF	TGTGCCAGCGGGGCTCGGTCACCAGATACGCAGTATTTT
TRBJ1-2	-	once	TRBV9	CASSVVEGFGYTF	TGTGCCAGCAGCGTAGTGGAGGGATTCGGCTACACCTTC
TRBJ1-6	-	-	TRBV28	CASSFSRGFGSPLHF	TGTGCCAGCAGTTTTAGCAGGGGCTTTGGATCACCCCTCCACTTT
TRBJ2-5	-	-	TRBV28	CASNPGDGRETQYF	TGTGCCAGCAACCCAGGGGACGGGCGGGAGACCCAGTACTTC
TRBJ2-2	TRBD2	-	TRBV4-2	CASSHGTSGAAGELFF	TGTGCCAGCAGCCATGGGACTAGCGGGGCCGCCGGGGAGCTGTTTTTT
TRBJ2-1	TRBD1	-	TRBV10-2	CASSEHRTGTLYNEQFF	TGCGCCAGCAGTGAGCACAGGACAGGGACACTCTACAATGAGCAGTTCTTC
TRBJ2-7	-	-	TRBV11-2	CASSLVLTGISYEQYF	TGTGCCAGCAGCTTAGTCCTAACAGGCATCTCCTACGAGCAGTACTTC
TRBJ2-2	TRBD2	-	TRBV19	CASSDPSGRKTGELFF	TGTGCCAGTAGTGATCCTAGCGGGAGGAAAACCGGGGAGCTGTTTTTT
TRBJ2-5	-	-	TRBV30	CAWRGGLGIETQYF	TGTGCCTGGAGGGGCGGGCTAGGAATAGAGACCCAGTACTTC
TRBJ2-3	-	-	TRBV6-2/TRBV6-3	CASSYGLSGDTQYF	TGTGCCAGCAGTTACGGCCTATCGGGAGATACGCAGTATTTT
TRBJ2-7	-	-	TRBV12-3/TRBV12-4	CASSLARDYEQYF	TGTGCCAGCAGTTTAGCGAGGGACTACGAGCAGTACTTC
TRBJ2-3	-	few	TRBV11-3	CASSLGSTSTDTQYF	TGTGCCAGCAGCTTAGGCTCTACTAGCACAGATACGCAGTATTTT
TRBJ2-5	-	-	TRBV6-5	CASSRLMEETQYF	TGTGCCAGCAGCCGACTTATGGAAGAGACCCAGTACTTC
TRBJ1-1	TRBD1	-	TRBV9	CASSVRQGADTEAFF	TGTGCCAGCAGCGTAAGACAGGGGGCGGACACTGAAGCTTTCTTT
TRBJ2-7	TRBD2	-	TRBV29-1	CSARRGGTSATYEQYF	TGCAGCGCCCGACGAGGGGGGACTAGCGCGACCTACGAGCAGTACTTC
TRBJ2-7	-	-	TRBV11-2	CASSKEGSSYEQYF	TGTGCCAGCAGCAAGGAGGGGAGCTCCTACGAGCAGTACTTC
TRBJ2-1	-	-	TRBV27	CASSPPWQGSRSNEQFF	TGTGCCAGCAGTCCACCCTGGCAGGGTAGTCGTTCGAATGAGCAGTTCTTC
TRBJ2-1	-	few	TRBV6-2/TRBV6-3	CASSYAGRNNEQFF	TGTGCCAGCAGTTACGCGGGCAGAAACAATGAGCAGTTCTTC
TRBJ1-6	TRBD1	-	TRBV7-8	CASSSWTGSVNSPLHF	TGTGCCAGCAGCTCGTGGACAGGTTCGGTGAATTCACCCCTCCACTTT
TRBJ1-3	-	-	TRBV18	CASSRAEKSSGNTIYF	TGTGCCAGCTCACGCGCCGAGAAAAGCTCTGGAAACACCATATATTTT
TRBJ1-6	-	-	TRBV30	CAWRTGNSPLHF	TGTGCCTGGAGGACGGGTAATTCACCCCTCCACTTT
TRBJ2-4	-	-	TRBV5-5	CASSPGHIELAKNIQYF	TGTGCCAGCAGTCCGGGACACATAGAACTAGCCAAAAACATTCAGTACTTC
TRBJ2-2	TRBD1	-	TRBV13	CASSLVGTGDTGELFF	TGTGCCAGCAGCTTAGTTGGGACAGGGGACACCGGGGAGCTGTTTTTT
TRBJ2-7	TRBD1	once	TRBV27	CASIMAQGAPYEQYF	TGTGCCAGCATAATGGCCCAGGGGGCTCCCTACGAGCAGTACTTC